The 27 T cell receptor beta chains below all came from one sample that was sequenced in a study of blood T cell repertoires in COVID-19. TCRdb's copy holds only in-frame clones and misses some; the assay was immunoSEQ multiplex PCR. The sample shows some 150,000 clones, 85% of them seen only once. What was sequenced was peripheral blood. Receptors originate from a human donor with acute or convalescent COVID-19. The donor label of this sample is uncertain.

The rearrangement links TRBV28 to TRBJ1-4; TRBD1 is a possible D gene (6 bases). With 6 bases removed from V and 2 bases from J, the gap between germline ends came to 13 bases. The germline V gene encodes CDR1 MDHEN and CDR2 SYDVKM. The CDR3 spans 15 residues. The CDR3 protein is CASRPPGATNEKLFF. Here the CDR3 DNA reads TGTGCCAGCAGACCCCCAGGGGCGACTAATGAAAAACTGTTTTTT.

This chain joins TRBV6-2 or TRBV6-3 and TRBJ2-1; 8 positions match TRBD1. Losses at the gene ends were 0 bases for V and 7 bases for J; bases not matched to a gene: 11. CDR3 length: 17 residues. Germline V CDR1 and CDR2: MNHEY, SVGEGT. CDR3 loop: CASSYSFQDRGRNEQFF. CDR3 nucleotides: TGTGCCAGCAGTTACTCCTTTCAAGACAGGGGCCGGAATGAGCAGTTCTTC.

This clone is a singleton in its sample. The chain joins TRBV15 to TRBJ2-3; 8 positions agree with TRBD2. V lost 6 bases and J lost 2; bases outside the gene matches: 13. CDR1 and CDR2 (germline): LNHNV, YYDKDF (reference sequence). The CDR3 runs 17 residues. CDR3 amino acids: CATRGGRGLVPTDTQYF. CDR3 coding DNA: TGTGCCACCAGAGGGGGACGGGGACTAGTCCCCACAGATACGCAGTATTTT.

CDR3 residues: CASSPWSGQTDEQFF. The DNA for the CDR3 is TGTGCCAGCAGCCCATGGTCGGGACAGACCGATGAGCAGTTCTTC. The chain links TRBV7-2 to TRBJ2-1, with TRBD1 matching over 7 bases. CDR3 length equals 15 residues. Germline loops: CDR1 SGHTA, CDR2 FQGNSA. J lost 8 bases, V lost 5 bases, and 12 bases had no gene match.

This clone has at least ten counts. CDR3: CASSPSVGTVSYEQYF. In DNA, the CDR3 is TGCGCCAGCAGCCCCTCAGTGGGGACAGTCTCCTACGAGCAGTACTTC. The chain links TRBV5-1 to TRBJ2-7, with 7 bases that match TRBD1. The V gene's germline CDR1 is SGHRS and CDR2 YFSETQ. V dropped 4 bases and J dropped 0; count of bases not matched to a gene: 10. The CDR3 loop spans 16 amino acids.

CDR3 DNA sequence: TGTGCCAGCAGCACAGGGACAGGGGCTAACTATGGCTACACCTTC. Translating it yields CASSTGTGANYGYTF. This chain uses TRBV5-4 with TRBJ1-2, with 10 bases that match TRBD1. Germline loops: CDR1 SGHNT, CDR2 YYREEE (reference sequence). The CDR3 is 15 residues long. The V gene end was trimmed by 4 bases and the J gene end by 0 bases; junction bases not matched to a gene: 3.

This chain links TRBV5-1 with TRBJ2-2; TRBD2 agrees at 11 bases. There are 17 residues in the CDR3. In germline, CDR1 is SGHRS, CDR2 YFSETQ. J was trimmed by 1 base and V by 0 bases; bases with no gene match: 2. The CDR3 sequence: CASSLGGLAGNTGELFF. The DNA for the CDR3 is TGCGCCAGCAGCTTGGGAGGACTAGCGGGGAACACCGGGGAGCTGTTTTTT.

The gene calls are TRBV4-1 and TRBJ1-4, with D possibly being TRBD1 (6 bases). V gave up 0 bases and J gave up 4 bases, with 9 bases separating them. Germline V gene sequence: CDR1 MGHRA, CDR2 YSYEKL. The CDR3 consists of 15 residues. The CDR3 DNA reads as TGCGCCAGCAGCCAAGAGGGGGCAGTTAATGAAAAACTGTTTTTT. This codes for CASSQEGAVNEKLFF.

The rearrangement links TRBV12-3 or TRBV12-4 to TRBJ2-2; 7 bases match TRBD1. V was clipped by 11 bases and J by 3 bases; unmatched bases: 6. This CDR3 has 13 residues. CDR3 protein: CAVRDSYTGELFF. DNA for the CDR3: TGTGCCGTCCGGGACAGTTACACCGGGGAGCTGTTTTTT.

The V gene is TRBV6-1, the J gene TRBJ2-5; 7 nucleotides match TRBD1. V dropped 1 base and J dropped 3; count of bases not matched to a gene: 2. Germline CDR1 is MNHNS and CDR2 is SASEGT. This CDR3 region has 14 residues. In DNA, the CDR3 is TGTGCCAGCAGTGAAGGCACAGGGGAAGAGACCCAGTACTTC. Residues: CASSEGTGEETQYF.

J is TRBJ2-1 and V is TRBV4-3, with a possible D match to TRBD2 (5 bases). Germline loops: CDR1 LGHNA, CDR2 YSLEER. CDR3 length: 14 residues. V shed 2 bases and J shed 6 bases, with 11 bases lying between them. The CDR3 nucleotides are TGCGCCAGCAGCCAAATCGGGGTGGTCAATGAGCAGTTCTTC. This gives the protein CASSQIGVVNEQFF.

The rearrangement joins TRBV3-1 (or the pseudogene TRBV3-2) to TRBJ2-5; possibly TRBD1 for D (5 bases). There are 13 residues in the CDR3. The V and J ends lost 2 bases and 1 base respectively, with 5 bases between them. Per the germline V gene, CDR1 is LGHDT and CDR2 is YNNKEL (reference sequence). The CDR3 sequence: CASSQRGQETQYF. The CDR3 DNA is TGTGCCAGCAGCCAAAGGGGCCAAGAGACCCAGTACTTC.

The rearrangement links TRBV27 to TRBJ2-7, with TRBD1 as a possible D gene (5 bases). V was trimmed by 3 bases and J by 0 bases, leaving 12 bases between them. CDR3 length: 15 amino acids. Per the germline V gene, CDR1 is MNHEY and CDR2 is SMNVEV (reference sequence). The CDR3 sequence: CASSFQGLGSYEQYF. CDR3 nucleotides: TGTGCCAGCAGTTTTCAGGGCCTGGGCTCCTACGAGCAGTACTTC.

The chain carries TRBV7-9 and TRBJ1-1; a possible D gene is TRBD1 (6 bases). Germline V gene lookup returns CDR1 SEHNR and CDR2 FQNEAQ (reference sequence). The V and J ends lost 5 bases and 4 bases respectively, with 17 bases between them. This CDR3 has 15 residues. The CDR3 DNA reads TGTGCCAGCAGCCCACCGTGGGGAGGGGGCACTGAAGCTTTCTTT. Translated: CASSPPWGGGTEAFF.

The gene calls are TRBV6-5 and TRBJ1-2; D unclear. Germline values: CDR1 MNHEY, CDR2 SVGAGI. V was trimmed by 7 bases and J by 4 bases, leaving 16 bases between them. The CDR3 is 14 residues long. The CDR3 coding sequence is TGTGCCAGCACCCCCGGGTCGATAGCCTATGGCTACACCTTC. It encodes CASTPGSIAYGYTF.

The gene calls are TRBV19 and TRBJ1-2, with 7 nucleotides matching TRBD1. From germline, CDR1 is LNHDA and CDR2 SQIVND (reference sequence). The CDR3 covers 13 residues. J was trimmed by 6 bases and V by 4 bases; bases with no gene match: 5. The CDR3: CASSRTGLDGYTF. CDR3 nucleotide sequence: TGTGCCAGTAGTAGGACAGGACTCGATGGCTACACCTTC. Combining the CDR3 with reference TRBV19 and TRBJ1-2 gives the whole variable domain DGGITQSPKYLFRKEGQNVTLSCEQNLNHDAMYWYRQDPGQGLRLIYYSQIVNDFQKGDIAEGYSVSREKKESFPLTVTSAQKNPTAFYLCASSRTGLDGYTFGSGTRLTVV.

The V gene is TRBV3-1 (or the pseudogene TRBV3-2), the J gene TRBJ2-1; TRBD2 matches at 8 bases. V was pared by 4 bases and J by 9 bases, with 14 bases of the junction left unmatched. Germline-derived CDR1 and CDR2 are LGHDT and YNNKEL (reference sequence). CDR3 length equals 16 residues. As DNA, the CDR3 is TGTGCCAGCAGCCGTCTGCGAGCGGGAGACCCCAGTGAGCAGTTCTTC. Its protein product is CASSRLRAGDPSEQFF.

The table lists this clone with a few counts. The V and J genes are TRBV30 and TRBJ1-2, with D hard to call. This CDR3 spans 13 amino acids. Between the trimmed V and J ends, which lost 2 bases and 8 bases, there was a span of 15 bases. CDR1 GTSNPN and CDR2 SVGIG come from the germline V gene (reference sequence). CDR3 DNA: TGTGCCTGGAGTCCCCTTCCAGAGGGAGGCTACACCTTC. Amino acid sequence: CAWSPLPEGGYTF.

This chain joins TRBV19 and TRBJ2-7; a weak D match, TRBD1 (6 bases). Deletions cut 6 bases from V and 5 bases from J, with 14 bases between. Germline CDR1 reads LNHDA; CDR2 reads SQIVND (reference sequence). CDR3 length equals 13 residues. The CDR3 nucleotides read TGTGCCAGTAGCAAACAACAGGGTAACGAGCAGTACGTC. Amino acid sequence: CASSKQQGNEQYV.

The chain combines TRBV7-9 with TRBJ1-1; D call uncertain. CDR1 and CDR2 from the germline V gene are SEHNR and FQNEAQ (reference sequence). The CDR3 has 12 residues. The V gene lost 5 bases and the J gene lost 5 bases, with 9 bases spanning the gap. Here the CDR3 reads CASSNGNTEAFF. CDR3 nucleotides: TGTGCCAGCAGCAACGGGAATACTGAAGCTTTCTTT. Looking up the rest from reference TRBV7-9 and TRBJ1-1 gives the full variable domain: DTGVSQNPRHKITKRGQNVTFRCDPISEHNRLYWYRQTLGQGPEFLTYFQNEAQLEKSRLLSDRFSAERPKGSFSTLEIQRTEQGDSAMYLCASSNGNTEAFFGQGTRLTVV.

V gene TRBV7-8 combines with J gene TRBJ1-2; D may be TRBD1 (6 bases). The germline V and J ends were trimmed by 4 bases and 0 bases, with 15 bases remaining between them. CDR1 and CDR2 from the germline V gene are SGHVS and FQNEAQ. The CDR3 runs to 16 residues. Written as DNA, the CDR3 is TGTGCCAGCAGCTCCGGGACACGACTTACTAACTATGGCTACACCTTC. As protein: CASSSGTRLTNYGYTF.

The gene calls are TRBV24-1 and TRBJ2-7; 7 bases line up with TRBD1. The V gene's germline CDR1 is KGHDR and CDR2 SFDVKD. This CDR3 has 14 amino acids. With 3 bases clipped from V and 3 bases from J, the junction kept 4 bases outside the gene matches. In nucleotides, the CDR3 is TGTGCCACCAGTGATACCAGGACAGGCTACGAGCAGTACTTC. The encoded protein is CATSDTRTGYEQYF.

The chain has TRBV11-1 and TRBJ1-1; D is unclear. The germline V and J ends were trimmed by 1 base and 7 bases, with 10 bases remaining between them. The germline V gene encodes CDR1 SGHAT and CDR2 FQDESV (reference sequence). This CDR3 has 13 amino acids. CDR3 loop: CASSLVWEGEAFF. In nucleotides, the CDR3 is TGTGCCAGCAGCTTAGTCTGGGAGGGTGAAGCTTTCTTT. The whole variable domain, filled in from reference TRBV11-1 and TRBJ1-1, reads EAEVAQSPRYKITEKSQAVAFWCDPISGHATLYWYRQILGQGPELLVQFQDESVVDDSQLPKDRFSAERLKGVDSTLKIQPAELGDSAMYLCASSLVWEGEAFFGQGTRLTVV.

The chain is built from TRBV12-3 or TRBV12-4 and TRBJ2-3; D is perhaps TRBD2 (6 bases). This CDR3 is 11 amino acids long. Deletions cut 5 bases from V and 6 bases from J, with 6 bases between. The CDR3 reads CASSGGDTQYF. The CDR3 coding sequence is TGTGCCAGCAGTGGGGGGGATACGCAGTATTTT.

On this clone itself: Other DNA sequences from this sample encode an identical CDR3 as well. The chain has TRBV12-3 or TRBV12-4 and TRBJ1-1; D may be TRBD1 (6 bases). Between the trimmed V and J ends, which lost 6 bases and 5 bases, there was a span of 10 bases. The CDR3 runs 12 residues. The CDR3 protein is CASREQGTEAFF. In nucleotides, the CDR3 is TGTGCCAGCAGGGAACAGGGTACTGAAGCTTTCTTT.

The chain combines TRBV27 with TRBJ1-2; maybe TRBD1 (5 bases). Per germline, CDR1 MNHEY and CDR2 SMNVEV (reference sequence). Trimming removed 4 bases from V and 2 bases from J, with 8 bases in between. The CDR3 length is 13 residues. The CDR3 DNA is TGTGCCAGCAGTTCACAGGAGAACTATGGCTACACCTTC. Its translation is CASSSQENYGYTF.

J is TRBJ2-3 and V is TRBV6-2 or TRBV6-3, with 9 bases aligning to TRBD1. The CDR3 is made up of 15 amino acids. Germline assignment: CDR1 MNHEY and CDR2 SVGEGT. J was trimmed by 3 bases and V by 6 bases; bases with no gene match: 7. The CDR3 DNA sequence: TGTGCCAGCAGCGGCCGGGACAGGGCTACAGATACGCAGTATTTT. This sequence encodes CASSGRDRATDTQYF.